This paragraph reports one T cell receptor beta chain. The specificity of this receptor is unknown. Base qualities are not provided; no much larger clone lies one nucleotide away. Collaborating institutions collected whole blood in K2EDTA tubes following their own protocols. Collaborator samples were shipped for TCRbeta analysis as frozen whole blood, isolated PBMCs, or DNA extracted from either sample type. The sample originates from a study of blood T cell repertoires in COVID-19 (dated by TCRdb to the early 2020s). With respect to the entire study: The collaborator samples originated in the United States, Italy and Spain and spanned the acute and convalescent phases of COVID-19. Subjects who had been exposed to COVID-19, were actively infected with it, or had recovered from it provided the deeply sampled blood TCRbeta repertoires that made up the dataset. The sample metadata nearly always contained a de-identified subject ID, COVID-19 status, age in years and sex. The material from the prospective study consisted of cDNA or gDNA derived from T cells, B-cell-depleted T cells, or PBMCs. The samples were drawn from two sources: the first 160 participants of the ongoing ImmuneRACE study, and approximately 1,300 subjects contributed by 6 global collaborators. The repertoires were made available in a free public database intended to serve as a resource for research on the immune response to SARS-CoV-2. Where available, HLA class I and class II types were taken from metadata supplied by the sample provider and were not determined by assay-based typing. The study at large found these results: The amount of clinical and demographic metadata varied by source and participant and was provided uncurated.

The CDR3 runs 13 amino acids, cysteine and phenylalanine included. CDR3 DNA only is kept here, 39 bases in frame from base 1. The germline ends are 9 bases apart after V is trimmed by 1 base and J by 8 bases. TCRbeta CDR3 regions were amplified from genomic DNA by means of the immunoSEQ Assay, a bias-controlled multiplex PCR. On the authors' methods: The number of nucleated cells in each sample was estimated from the amplification of reference gene primers within the assay. To quantify the absolute abundance of each unique TCRbeta CDR3 rearrangement, sequence reads were collapsed and filtered. Productive Simpson clonality was computed per sample as the square root of Simpson's diversity index over productive rearrangements. As stored in TCRdb, this immuneACCESS dataset retains in-frame rearrangements with V and J assigned. A fraction of the clones does not appear; measured against another copy, unresolved V genes explain less than half of the discrepancy, and the remainder lacks a known reason. V and J calls and clone size are copied from that table; D and trimming were computed from the DNA. The sample table lists around 100,000 clones, about 90% of them with a count of one. The ten largest make up around a sixth of the sample.

Recombination linked TRBV12-3 or TRBV12-4 to TRBJ2-1; matching of 5 bases hints at TRBD1 as the D gene. The clonotype originates from a man aged 45-60 years with acute or convalescent COVID-19. The sequenced sample was peripheral blood. The CDR3 protein is CASSLDPGYEQFF. The DNA sequence is as follows: TGTGCCAGCAGTTTAGACCCAGGGTATGAGCAGTTCTTC.